Sequencing of this TCR beta chain was carried out in a study of a mutant IDH1 vaccine in newly diagnosed glioma. Study as a whole: Either 4-6 weeks after radiotherapy alone or alongside temozolomide, vaccination was begun.

Clones were sequenced by immunoSEQ multiplex PCR, and TCRdb holds only the in-frame ones, with some missing. The table has about 56,000 clones, over 70% seen once; the top ten hold 5% to 6%. This CDR3 spans 13 amino acids. Germline values: CDR1 SSHAT, CDR2 FNYEAQ (reference sequence). Study-level points and caveats: Vaccine-induced responses were seen in roughly 93% of patients, spanning several MHC alleles.

This clone was recorded a few times. What it binds is not known. A junction boundary mismatches the germline segment, possibly from a read error. The time point was: week 47, end of study. Each dose delivered 300 ug of mutant IDH1 20-mer peptide subcutaneously with imiquimod. Weeks 1, 3, 5, 7, 11, 15, 19 and 23 were when patients received their eight vaccinations. The sample here was PBMCs, taken from a glioma patient whose treatment included an IDH1 peptide vaccine. The V and J genes are TRBV7-7 and TRBJ2-1; D is perhaps TRBD1 (5 bases). The sequence was obtained from a man aged 45 to 65 with glioma. CDR3 sequence: CASSSDRNNEQFF. Here the CDR3 DNA reads TGTGCTAGCAGTTCAGACAGAAACAATGAGCAGTTCTTC.